This T cell receptor (beta chain) was recovered during a study of shared clonotypes between healthy human individuals (TCRdb year 2020). For the wider study: A few men and a couple of women, aged 18 to 49 years, made up the cohort. For each donor, three plates each were used for CD4 naive and CD4 memory, two plates were used for CD8 naive, and one plate was used for CD8 memory. To estimate repertoire size and how much clonotype sharing occurs between individuals, the study deeply sequenced the blood TCR repertoires of roughly 5 healthy adults. Different laboratories and diverse techniques were used to prepare libraries and sequence TCR repertoires, to increase sequencing depth and limit assay-specific biases. Per donor, leukapheresis produced somewhere between about 0.9 and 9.5 billion PBMCs. General conclusions and limits of the study: Sampling was restricted to blood, and TCR repertoires in tissues likely differ from the TCR repertoires found in blood. The genetic and exposure-history diversity represented was limited by the small number of donors. Larger estimated clonotype richness was generally found for naive subsets than for memory subsets. Compared with non-shared clonotypes, the clonotypes found in all four sorted-subset donors had higher generation probabilities. Incomplete sequencing was indicated by rarefaction of sorted-subset datasets, despite the large sequencing depth. Across a handful of donors, around 5.4% of naive CD4, over 3% of naive CD8, about 2.3% of memory CD4, and about 0.44% of memory CD8 clonotypes were shared. Based on pairwise subsampling, the degree of clonotype sharing among donors was expected to be affected by sequencing depth.

Donors were healthy HIV-negative adults with no recently reported acute infections or vaccinations. All donors were Caucasian adults living in Nashville, Tennessee, USA. CD4+ T cells were enriched by magnetic negative selection, after which naive cells were positively selected on CD45RA and the negative fraction was taken as the memory subset. Blood was obtained by leukapheresis, after which PBMCs were separated by Ficoll-Histopaque density gradient centrifugation and cryopreserved in liquid nitrogen vapor phase. Analytical flow cytometry was used to check the purity and quantity of every magnetically sorted T cell population. Genomic DNA was isolated from each sorted fraction and quantified by UV absorbance on a Nanodrop 2000c. TCR CDR3 regions were amplified from genomic DNA by multiplex PCR using the deep immunoSEQ assay. For each cell subset, the extracted genomic DNA was distributed evenly across all wells of several immunoSEQ 96-well plates, and each plate served as one replicate. For sorted subsets, roughly 190 ng of genomic DNA, equivalent to around 29,000 T cell genomes, went into each replicate PCR. Purified libraries were measured with a Qubit 3.0 fluorometer, size-checked on a Bioanalyzer 2100, and measured again with the KAPA Library Quantification kit. Every immunoSEQ 96-well plate was sequenced on a separate single-read 150-cycle Illumina NextSeq 550 flow cell. As for the original processing: Because the immunoSEQ output included only junctional sequences and no quality scores, the filtering could not be the same as the filtering used for full-length reads. To assign V/J genes and CDR3, sequences were annotated using PyIR, a Python wrapper for IgBLAST v1.9, with IMGT germline references. Any read was removed if the V/J assignment was weak (E-value above 1e-6), the CDR3 was missing, or the read contained stop codons, out-of-frame junctions, or ambiguous translated residues. A V3J clonotype was defined by an identical inferred V gene, J gene, and CDR3 amino acid sequence. Percentage overlap between repertoires was computed as shared unique clonotypes divided by the size of the smaller repertoire. Three approaches were used to assess repertoire richness: RTK rarefaction, the Chao1 estimator, and Recon v2.1 estimates of unobserved clonotypes. For all TCRbeta clonotypes obtained by the gDNA method from a few donors, generation probabilities were computed with OLGA. Entries here come from immuneACCESS through TCRdb and include only in-frame sequences with V and J called. Some clones fail to appear in such tables; in the studies checked, an unresolved V gene covers under half of the shortfall, and the cause of the remainder is unknown. The V and J calls and clone size are taken from that table; D and trimming were inferred from the DNA. The sample table shows 2 million to 2.5 million clones, and 90% to 95% are seen once. Clones ranked in the top ten supply about 0.39% of the sample.

Worth noting for this clone: No antigen is known for it. No quality values exist for individual bases; no much larger clone is one base distant.

In the germline V gene, CDR1 corresponds to KGHSH and CDR2 to LQKENI. The CDR3 runs 13 amino acids, cysteine and phenylalanine included. The sequence is cut down to CDR3 DNA, 39 bases in frame from base 1. The junction carries 8 bases between V and J, which are trimmed by 5 bases and 0 bases respectively. The sample comprised naive CD4+ T cells from PBMCs. This sample's cell subset or site label indicates: CD45RA+ positively selected. Recombination linked TRBV18 to TRBJ2-7, with the identity of the D gene unclear. The sequence came from a man aged 18 to 30 in good health. Some clones in this sample may be carry-over from other donors' samples. The DNA sequence is as follows: TGTGCCAGCTCATCCGGCATCTCCTACGAGCAGTACTTC. It codes for CASSSGISYEQYF.